This is a list of T cell receptor beta chains from one sample in a study of T cells expressing NK-cell markers. TCRdb re-called the 5' RACE reads; every CDR3 protein appears as one record, without DNA. This sample's table reports about 260,000 distinct CDR3 sequences. The sample consisted of blood T cells: a sorted CD56 or NKG2C T cell subset, CD4+ or CD8+ T cells, or bulk PBMC T cells (not recorded which). These receptors all come from a man aged 18 to 30 in good health. CDR3s include the opening cysteine and the closing phenylalanine or tryptophan.

TRBV12-3/TRBV12-4	TRBJ2-1	CASRYGAGVSYNEQFF
TRBV29-1	TRBJ2-5	CSVVGDTLETQYF
TRBV7-9	TRBJ2-1	CASSSQGGLIYNEQFF
TRBV2	TRBJ2-1	CASSEWNEQFF
TRBV29-1	TRBJ1-6	CSVESGQPNSPLHF
TRBV10-3	TRBJ1-5	CAISESRIGIFSNQPQHF
TRBV7-2	TRBJ2-1	CASSSLLLAGALNEQFF
TRBV20-1	TRBJ2-3	CSARGGTSPFPQYF
TRBV5-4	TRBJ2-1	CASSPGLARNEQFF
TRBV6-4	TRBJ2-5	CASSDKPGLGAETQYF
TRBV12-3/TRBV12-4	TRBJ1-5	CASSLTGTALRGGNQPQHF
TRBV5-4	TRBJ2-1	CASHPGLANNEQFF
TRBV30	TRBJ1-1	CAWSSKHGGLMNTEAFF
TRBV4-1	TRBJ2-1	CASSQGGRGRTLIAEQFF
TRBV12-3/TRBV12-4	TRBJ1-3	CASRRTDSRTIYF
TRBV5-6	TRBJ1-5	CASSRTGQGLQPQHF
TRBV20-1	TRBJ2-5	CSASGKVAETQYF
TRBV20-1	TRBJ1-1	CSAGPRETEAFF
TRBV5-6	TRBJ2-3	CASTIGLADTDTQYF
TRBV4-3	TRBJ2-7	CASSQDRTSGAYEQYF
TRBV12-2	TRBJ2-3	CASRPPVGSAADTQYF
TRBV6-6	TRBJ2-3	CASSLRSTDTQYF
TRBV12-3/TRBV12-4	TRBJ2-2	CASSPPPHRGQSGELFF
TRBV5-1	TRBJ2-2	CASGVSYNTGELFF